The 5 T cell receptor beta chains presented below share a single source sample, sequenced in a study of beta chain features in type 1 diabetes. Their recognized antigens are unknown. Of the isolated RNA, all was reverse transcribed, and so the sequenced material was expressed TCRB transcripts. Assay: immunoSEQ multiplex PCR; the TCRdb copy retains only in-frame clones and omits some. This table holds about 650,000 clones, roughly an eighth found once. Regarding the study as a whole: Type 1 diabetes patients had moderately but significantly shorter TCRB CDR3s in all four CD4+ subsets.

The material sequenced was naive CD4+ T cells from blood. These receptors came from a young man with type 1 diabetes.

The CDR3 is CASSQRNRGQGYNEQFF. CDR3 nucleotides: TGCGCCAGCAGCCAAAGAAACAGGGGGCAAGGCTACAATGAGCAGTTCTTC. This rearrangement joins TRBV4-3 to TRBJ2-1; 9 bases map to TRBD1. The trim removed 2 bases at V and 3 bases at J, leaving 8 bases unmatched. CDR3 length: 17 amino acids. Germline V gene data show CDR1 as LGHNA and CDR2 as YSLEER.

This clone was counted only a few times. The gene calls are TRBV25-1 and TRBJ2-7, with 9 bases that match TRBD1. CDR3 size: 17 residues. Germline values: CDR1 MGHDK, CDR2 SYGVNS. The J segment lost 0 bases and the V segment lost 8 bases, leaving 14 bases of the junction unmatched. CDR3 residues: CASSRLTGTGLSYEQYF. The DNA of the CDR3 is TGTGCCAGCTCGCGGTTGACCGGGACAGGGCTCTCCTACGAGCAGTACTTC.

The genes are TRBV10-3 and TRBJ1-5, with D possibly matching TRBD1 (5 bases). Germline V gene lookup returns CDR1 ENHRY and CDR2 SYGVKD. The V gene lost 8 bases and the J gene lost 0 bases, with 11 bases spanning the gap. This CDR3 is built from 14 residues. CDR3 DNA sequence: TGTGCCATCGGGACTCCCCATAGCAATCAGCCCCAGCATTTT. It yields the protein CAIGTPHSNQPQHF.

This clone was detected only a few times. V usage is TRBV19 and J usage is TRBJ2-3; 7 bases fit TRBD2. V was clipped by 6 bases and J by 2 bases; unmatched bases: 11. The CDR3 runs to 16 residues. Germline loops: CDR1 LNHDA, CDR2 SQIVND (reference sequence). The CDR3 is CASSPTAGVYTDTQYF. CDR3 sequence (DNA): TGTGCCAGTAGCCCAACTGCGGGGGTATACACAGATACGCAGTATTTT.

This clone was counted a few times. The chain uses TRBV25-1 and TRBJ2-7; 8 nucleotides agree with TRBD1. The CDR3 spans 12 residues. Germline V gives CDR1 MGHDK, CDR2 SYGVNS. The trim removed 6 bases at V and 6 bases at J, leaving 4 bases unmatched. The CDR3 region is CASSRQGLEQYF. CDR3 bases: TGTGCCAGCAGCCGACAGGGGCTCGAGCAGTACTTC.